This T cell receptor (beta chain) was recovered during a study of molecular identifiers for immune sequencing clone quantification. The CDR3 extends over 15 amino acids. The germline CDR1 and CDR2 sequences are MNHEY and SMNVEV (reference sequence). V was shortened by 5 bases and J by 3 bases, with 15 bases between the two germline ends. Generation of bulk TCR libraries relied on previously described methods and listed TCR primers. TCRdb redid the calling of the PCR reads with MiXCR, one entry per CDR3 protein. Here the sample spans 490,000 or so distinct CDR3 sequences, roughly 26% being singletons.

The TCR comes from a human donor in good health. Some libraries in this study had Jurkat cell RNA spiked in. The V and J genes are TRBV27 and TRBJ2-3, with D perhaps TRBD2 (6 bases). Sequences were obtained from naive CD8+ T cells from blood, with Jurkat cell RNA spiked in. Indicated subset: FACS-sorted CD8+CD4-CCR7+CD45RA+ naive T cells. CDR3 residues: CASSPLAWETDTQYF. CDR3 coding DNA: TGTGCCAGCAGTCCGCTAGCGTGGGAGACAGATACGCAGTATTTT.